Presented here are 14 T cell receptor beta chains from one specimen sequenced in a study of radiation and T cells in renal cell carcinoma. Clones were read by immunoSEQ multiplex PCR, and TCRdb kept only the in-frame ones, dropping some. The sample carries 130,000 or so clones, less than 90% recorded once. Time point denoted: baseline pretreatment blood. The treatment here: 15 Gy SBRT to primary tumor, nephrectomy 4 weeks later. Sample: blood, taken from a patient whose treatment included radiotherapy and nephrectomy. These receptors were taken from a woman aged 50 to 60 with renal cell carcinoma.

J is TRBJ2-4 and V is TRBV25-1; TRBD2 matches at 7 bases. CDR3 size: 14 residues. CDR1 and CDR2 from the germline V gene are MGHDK and SYGVNS. V shed 0 bases, J shed 8 bases, and the junction held 4 bases outside the gene matches. CDR3 sequence reads: CASSEYSGRDIQYF. The CDR3 region has the DNA TGTGCCAGCAGTGAATATTCAGGGAGGGACATTCAGTACTTC.

This clone was counted a single time. The chain joins TRBV5-1 to TRBJ2-3; no clear D. This CDR3 contains 14 residues. Per the germline V gene, CDR1 is SGHRS and CDR2 is YFSETQ. V lost 3 bases and J 4 bases, leaving 12 bases between the germline ends. CDR3 DNA: TGCGCCAGCAGCTCGTCCGAATCGGCAGATACGCAGTATTTT. Translating it yields CASSSSESADTQYF.

The chain couples TRBV29-1 to TRBJ2-2; D remains unclear. Germline V gives CDR1 SQVTM, CDR2 ANQGSEA. This CDR3 spans 11 amino acids. Trimming stripped 4 bases from V and 7 bases from J, with 7 bases between. The CDR3 region is CSVVTVGELFF. CDR3 nucleotides: TGCAGCGTTGTTACAGTCGGGGAGCTGTTTTTT.

The chain recombines TRBV28 with TRBJ1-5; D call uncertain. V was clipped by 5 bases and J by 0 bases, with 11 bases between them. Germline V CDR1 and CDR2: MDHEN, SYDVKM. This CDR3 has 15 residues. The CDR3 here is CASSPPYSSNQPQHF. The CDR3 bases are TGTGCCAGCAGTCCCCCCTACTCTAGCAATCAGCCCCAGCATTTT.

The rearrangement uses TRBV6-5 and TRBJ1-4; D possibly corresponds to TRBD1 (6 bases). The germline CDR1 and CDR2 sequences are MNHEY and SVGAGI. Trimming took off 0 bases at V and 5 bases at J, with 10 bases between the two ends. The CDR3 is made up of 15 amino acids. CDR3 nucleotides: TGTGCCAGCAGTTACTCCGGACAGAGGAATGAAAAACTGTTTTTT. Translation: CASSYSGQRNEKLFF.

The rearrangement joins TRBV9 to TRBJ1-4; D unclear. Germline loops: CDR1 SGDLS, CDR2 YYNGEE. The V end lost 0 bases, the J end lost 5 bases, and 11 bases lay between the germline ends. The length of the CDR3 is 15 residues. The CDR3 here is CASSVDALPNEKLFF. Written as DNA, the CDR3 is TGTGCCAGCAGCGTAGACGCCTTACCGAATGAAAAACTGTTTTTT. The whole variable domain, remainder taken from reference TRBV9 and TRBJ1-4, is DSGVTQTPKHLITATGQRVTLRCSPRSGDLSVYWYQQSLDQGLQFLIQYYNGEERAKGNILERFSAQQFPDLHSELNLSSLELGDSALYFCASSVDALPNEKLFFGSGTQLSVL.

The chain is built from TRBV25-1 and TRBJ1-1; D uncertain. Trimming removed 9 bases from V and 4 bases from J, with 9 bases in between. Germline CDR1 MGHDK, CDR2 SYGVNS. There are 11 residues in the CDR3. The CDR3: CASVGPTEAFF. In nucleotides, the CDR3 is TGTGCCAGTGTGGGCCCCACTGAAGCTTTCTTT.

A single count supports this clone. The genes are TRBV7-9 and TRBJ1-4; 9 positions match TRBD1. With V trimmed by 5 bases and J by 5 bases, 3 bases remained unmatched. The CDR3 spans 14 residues. The germline V gene encodes CDR1 SEHNR and CDR2 FQNEAQ (reference sequence). The CDR3 nucleotides read TGTGCCAGCAGCATGGGACAGGGAAATGAAAAACTGTTTTTT. It specifies CASSMGQGNEKLFF.

The chain carries TRBV2 and TRBJ2-7; D gene unclear. CDR1 is SNHLY and CDR2 is FYNNEI in the germline V gene. This CDR3 contains 13 residues. V lost 5 bases, J lost 5 bases, and 13 bases lay in between. The CDR3 here is CASSPFQFDEQYF. Here the CDR3 DNA reads TGTGCCAGCAGTCCATTCCAGTTCGACGAGCAGTACTTC.

The chain joins TRBV9 to TRBJ2-5, with 11 bases aligning to TRBD2. The CDR3 runs 18 residues. The junction had 15 bases not matched to a gene; V was cut back by 3 bases and J by 5 bases. The germline V gene has CDR1 SGDLS and CDR2 YYNGEE. CDR3 protein: CASSGSKVAGGPIETQYF. The DNA for the CDR3 is TGTGCCAGCAGCGGAAGTAAGGTAGCGGGGGGGCCGATTGAGACCCAGTACTTC.

This clone showed up just once. The rearrangement links TRBV5-1 to TRBJ1-5; perhaps TRBD1 as D (5 bases). CDR3 length equals 15 residues. V lost 1 base and J 2 bases, leaving 10 bases between the germline ends. The germline gives CDR1 SGHRS, CDR2 YFSETQ. The chain's CDR3 is CASSLNGAGNQPQHF. DNA for the CDR3: TGCGCCAGCAGCTTGAATGGGGCAGGCAATCAGCCCCAGCATTTT.

This rearrangement joins TRBV5-4 to TRBJ1-1, with a possible D match to TRBD1 (5 bases). CDR3 size: 15 residues. V was pared by 3 bases and J by 5 bases, with 17 bases between. CDR1 and CDR2 from the germline V gene are SGHNT and YYREEE (reference sequence). The CDR3: CASSSQRGAKTEAFF. The CDR3 bases are TGTGCCAGCAGCTCCCAAAGGGGCGCAAAGACTGAAGCTTTCTTT.

This chain connects TRBV5-4 to TRBJ1-1; D is ambiguous. This CDR3 spans 15 amino acids. The V gene's germline CDR1 is SGHNT and CDR2 YYREEE (reference sequence). Trimming left V 2 bases short and J 1 base short, with 12 bases between. DNA of the CDR3: TGTGCCAGCAGCTTTGTGGGAGGGTGGAACACTGAAGCTTTCTTT. As protein: CASSFVGGWNTEAFF.

The genes are TRBV4-1 and TRBJ2-5; 8 bases agree with TRBD1. Germline CDR1 is MGHRA and CDR2 is YSYEKL. The J segment lost 1 base and the V segment lost 1 base, leaving 2 bases of the junction unmatched. This CDR3 comprises 15 residues. Here the CDR3 DNA reads TGCGCCAGCAGCCAAGGGGACAGGATCCAAGAGACCCAGTACTTC. As protein: CASSQGDRIQETQYF.